Listed here are 17 T cell receptor beta chains from one sample, sequenced in a study of cytomegalovirus exposure and HLA in healthy donors. With 60 Vbeta and 13 Jbeta primers, the PCR was carried out. Measured with immunoSEQ multiplex PCR; TCRdb has only the in-frame clones, and not every one. In the table there are around 40,000 clones, roughly 67% of which are singletons. The sample comprised PBMCs. Receptors were obtained from a man aged 50 to 59 in good health and CMV-seropositive.

This chain uses TRBV7-9 with TRBJ2-1, with D possibly matching TRBD2 (6 bases). Germline lookup yields CDR1 SEHNR and CDR2 FQNEAQ (reference sequence). The CDR3 runs to 12 residues. V was pared by 5 bases and J by 8 bases, with 10 bases between. Written as DNA, the CDR3 is TGTGCCAGCAGCGGCTGGGGGGATGAGCAGTTCTTC. This gives the protein CASSGWGDEQFF.

V is TRBV6-5 and J is TRBJ1-2; TRBD1 is a possible D gene (6 bases). The CDR3 has 15 residues. V dropped 0 bases and J dropped 0 bases, with 8 bases sitting between them. CDR1 MNHEY and CDR2 SVGAGI come from the germline V gene. This CDR3 is CASSYSGAANYGYTF. In DNA form, the CDR3 reads TGTGCCAGCAGTTACTCGGGGGCGGCTAACTATGGCTACACCTTC.

This clone has just one count. The V gene is TRBV11-2, the J gene TRBJ2-1, with TRBD2 matching 9 bases. There are 15 residues in the CDR3. In germline, CDR1 is SGHAT, CDR2 FQNNGV. After removal of 5 bases from V and 4 bases from J, the junction contained 6 bases not matched to a gene. The CDR3 reads CASSMGGGAYNEQFF. The CDR3 DNA reads TGTGCCAGCAGCATGGGCGGGGGGGCTTACAATGAGCAGTTCTTC.

This clone was picked up a small number of times. The V and J genes are TRBV4-3 and TRBJ1-6, with 7 nucleotides matching TRBD1. This CDR3 spans 16 amino acids. The germline gives CDR1 LGHNA, CDR2 YSLEER. After removal of 0 bases from V and 4 bases from J, the junction contained 3 bases not matched to a gene. DNA of the CDR3: TGCGCCAGCAGCCAAGATTGGGACAGATATAATTCACCCCTCCACTTT. Its protein is CASSQDWDRYNSPLHF.

This clone has more than one count but fewer than ten. The genes are TRBV5-1 and TRBJ1-1; 8 bases are shared with TRBD1. Losses at the gene ends were 4 bases for V and 7 bases for J; bases not matched to a gene: 9. Germline CDR1 SGHRS, CDR2 YFSETQ. CDR3 length: 14 residues. The CDR3 bases are TGCGCCAGCAGCATTGGACAGGGAGGGGATGAAGCTTTCTTT. Its protein product is CASSIGQGGDEAFF.

The table lists this clone with a few counts. The chain employs TRBV25-1 and TRBJ1-1; D is unresolved. The CDR3 contains 13 residues. Trimming removed 5 bases at V and 4 bases at J, with 11 bases between. Germline-derived CDR1 and CDR2 are MGHDK and SYGVNS. The CDR3 is CASSSSRGTEAFF. The CDR3 nucleotides are TGTGCCAGCAGTTCTTCCCGGGGCACTGAAGCTTTCTTT. Combining the CDR3 with reference TRBV25-1 and TRBJ1-1 gives the whole variable domain EADIYQTPRYLVIGTGKKITLECSQTMGHDKMYWYQQDPGMELHLIHYSYGVNSTEKGDLSSESTVSRIRTEHFPLTLESARPSHTSQYLCASSSSRGTEAFFGQGTRLTVV.

This clone was recorded only once. The V and J genes are TRBV2 and TRBJ2-7; D is perhaps TRBD2 (6 bases). The V and J ends lost 7 bases and 0 bases respectively, with 13 bases between them. The CDR3 consists of 14 residues. Germline lookup yields CDR1 SNHLY and CDR2 FYNNEI. The CDR3 is CASKRDSNSYEQYF. CDR3 DNA sequence: TGTGCCAGCAAAAGGGACTCGAACTCCTACGAGCAGTACTTC.

This clone was seen more than once but under ten times. V is TRBV6-4 and J is TRBJ2-1; 8 bases line up with TRBD1. V lost 2 bases, J lost 6 bases, and 3 bases stayed unmatched. Germline CDR1 reads MRHNA; CDR2 reads SNTAGT. The CDR3 consists of 14 residues. The CDR3 is CASSDGQGGNEQFF. The CDR3 bases are TGTGCCAGCAGTGACGGACAGGGAGGCAATGAGCAGTTCTTC.

V and J are TRBV6-4 and TRBJ1-1; D is uncertain. The CDR3 has 13 amino acids. Between the trimmed V and J ends, which lost 6 bases and 1 base, there was a span of 9 bases. Germline V gene data show CDR1 as MRHNA and CDR2 as SNTAGT. The CDR3 DNA sequence: TGTGCCAGCAGCCTCGAGAGGAACACTGAAGCTTTCTTT. Its translation: CASSLERNTEAFF.

This clone came up a few times. The V call is TRBV10-3, the J call TRBJ1-5; weak D call: TRBD1 (6 bases). The germline gives CDR1 ENHRY, CDR2 SYGVKD. V was shortened by 4 bases and J by 4 bases, with 8 bases between the two germline ends. This CDR3 contains 13 residues. The CDR3 reads CAISGTANQPQHF. CDR3 coding DNA: TGTGCCATCAGTGGGACAGCAAATCAGCCCCAGCATTTT.

The chain couples TRBV10-1 to TRBJ1-2; 11 nucleotides match TRBD1. This CDR3 region has 15 residues. Germline trimming cut 7 bases from V and 8 bases from J; bases unmatched to any gene: 12. Germline CDR1 WNHNN, CDR2 SYGVQD (reference sequence). For the CDR3, the DNA is TGCGCCAGCACTTTCCGGGACAGGGGGATTCTGGGCTACACCTTC. The encoded protein is CASTFRDRGILGYTF.

The V call is TRBV7-2, the J call TRBJ1-1; D gene ambiguous. This CDR3 has 11 residues. The V and J ends lost 5 bases and 5 bases respectively, with 6 bases between them. The V gene's germline CDR1 is SGHTA and CDR2 FQGNSA. The DNA for the CDR3 is TGTGCCAGCAGCGAGAGAACTGAAGCTTTCTTT. Its translation: CASSERTEAFF.

The chain links TRBV19 to TRBJ2-1, with 8 bases identical to TRBD1. The CDR3 consists of 16 residues. V was clipped by 6 bases and J by 3 bases; unmatched bases: 10. The germline V gene encodes CDR1 LNHDA and CDR2 SQIVND (reference sequence). CDR3 protein: CASSPGIGTGYNEQFF. The CDR3 coding sequence is TGTGCCAGTAGCCCAGGTATCGGGACAGGCTACAATGAGCAGTTCTTC.

As to this clone: Additional DNA sequences in this sample encode the identical CDR3. The chain links TRBV9 to TRBJ2-3; 11 positions agree with TRBD2. Per the germline V gene, CDR1 is SGDLS and CDR2 is YYNGEE. This CDR3 spans 16 amino acids. With V trimmed by 3 bases and J by 2 bases, 5 bases remained unmatched. The CDR3 region is CASSGGTSGLTDTQYF. CDR3 sequence (DNA): TGTGCCAGCAGCGGAGGGACTAGCGGCCTCACAGATACGCAGTATTTT.

This clone was counted a single time. The V gene is TRBV29-1, the J gene TRBJ2-5; D ambiguous. Germline V gene sequence: CDR1 SQVTM, CDR2 ANQGSEA. The CDR3 has 12 residues. Trimming stripped 4 bases from V and 3 bases from J, with 9 bases between. The DNA of the CDR3 is TGCAGCGTTGGAGTAGTAGAAGAGACCCAGTACTTC. It is translated as CSVGVVEETQYF.

This sequence joins TRBV5-4 and TRBJ2-7; weak D call: TRBD1 (5 bases). From germline, CDR1 is SGHNT and CDR2 YYREEE (reference sequence). CDR3 length equals 14 residues. V lost 4 bases and J 0 bases, leaving 11 bases between the germline ends. Here the CDR3 reads CASSPDQGSYEQYF. In DNA, the CDR3 is TGTGCCAGCAGCCCGGACCAGGGCTCCTACGAGCAGTACTTC.

The chain carries TRBV7-9 and TRBJ2-7, with 7 bases matching TRBD1. Per the germline V gene, CDR1 is SEHNR and CDR2 is FQNEAQ (reference sequence). This CDR3 is 14 amino acids long. With V trimmed by 5 bases and J by 2 bases, 6 bases remained unmatched. The CDR3 nucleotides read TGTGCCAGCAGCCCGGGGACAGACCCCTACGAGCAGTACTTC. Encoded protein: CASSPGTDPYEQYF.